The 10 T cell receptor beta chains below come from one sample, sequenced in a study of CD8+ T cells in alopecia areata. After isolation, RNA underwent reverse transcription to generate cDNA as the sequencing template. The method was immunoSEQ multiplex PCR; TCRdb's version includes in-frame clones alone and lacks a portion of them. The sample carries some 180,000 clones, roughly 60% recorded once. Source: CD4+ T cells sorted from blood, taken at week 0. These receptors were obtained from a human donor with alopecia areata.

This chain links TRBV4-3 with TRBJ1-5; 7 positions match TRBD1. The CDR3 is 14 amino acids. V shed 8 bases and J 0 bases; nucleotides not matched to a gene: 4. Germline CDR1 and CDR2: LGHNA and YSLEER. The chain's CDR3 is CASPGTVSNQPQHF. The CDR3 DNA reads TGCGCCAGCCCCGGGACAGTTAGCAATCAGCCCCAGCATTTT.

The gene calls are TRBV9 and TRBJ2-6; D may be TRBD1 (5 bases). V was clipped by 0 bases and J by 4 bases, with 8 bases between them. The CDR3 is 15 residues long. The germline CDR1 and CDR2 sequences are SGDLS and YYNGEE. This CDR3 reads CASSVATGGANVLTF. The CDR3 nucleotides are TGTGCCAGCAGCGTAGCAACAGGAGGGGCCAACGTCCTGACTTTC.

J is TRBJ1-1 and V is TRBV15; tentatively, D is TRBD1 (5 bases). The CDR3 has 15 amino acids. The V end was cut by 1 base, the J end by 4 bases, with 13 bases between. Germline CDR1 LNHNV, CDR2 YYDKDF (reference sequence). Written as DNA, the CDR3 is TGTGCCACCAGCAGAGGCTTAGGGGCACTCACTGAAGCTTTCTTT. Protein: CATSRGLGALTEAFF.

This clone has a handful of counts. This chain joins TRBV19 and TRBJ1-5, with D perhaps matching TRBD1 (6 bases). CDR1 and CDR2 (germline): LNHDA, SQIVND (reference sequence). V was trimmed by 7 bases and J by 2 bases, leaving 15 bases between them. CDR3 length: 15 amino acids. The CDR3 here is CASTLLQGGNQPQHF. CDR3 coding DNA: TGTGCCAGTACCCTTTTACAGGGTGGCAATCAGCCCCAGCATTTT. Full variable domain (rest looked up from reference TRBV19 and TRBJ1-5): DGGITQSPKYLFRKEGQNVTLSCEQNLNHDAMYWYRQDPGQGLRLIYYSQIVNDFQKGDIAEGYSVSREKKESFPLTVTSAQKNPTAFYLCASTLLQGGNQPQHFGDGTRLSIL.

This clone was recorded only once. V gene TRBV4-3 combines with J gene TRBJ1-2; 7 bases are shared with TRBD1. There are 15 residues in the CDR3. CDR1 is LGHNA and CDR2 is YSLEER in the germline V gene. The V and J ends lost 4 bases and 4 bases, in that order; junction bases with no gene match: 9. The CDR3, as DNA: TGCGCCAGCAGCCCACAGACAGGGTCTCGCTATGGCTACACCTTC. This translates into CASSPQTGSRYGYTF.

The gene calls are TRBV7-6 and TRBJ2-5; D is undetermined. V lost 1 base, J lost 4 bases, and 7 bases lay in between. Germline CDR1 and CDR2: SGHVS and FNYEAQ. The CDR3 has 13 amino acids. Here the CDR3 DNA reads TGTGCCAGCAGCTTAGGTGTGGTAGAGACCCAGTACTTC. This translates into CASSLGVVETQYF.

V usage is TRBV4-3 and J usage is TRBJ2-3; D call uncertain. Germline CDR1 is LGHNA and CDR2 is YSLEER. The CDR3 is made up of 14 amino acids. Deletions cut 1 base from V and 6 bases from J, with 11 bases between. The CDR3 is CASSQGRLRDTQYF. In DNA, the CDR3 is TGCGCCAGCAGCCAAGGCAGGTTACGTGATACGCAGTATTTT.

This clone was seen only once. The chain has TRBV19 and TRBJ1-2, with a tentative D call TRBD1 (5 bases). Germline loops: CDR1 LNHDA, CDR2 SQIVND (reference sequence). Trimming shortened V by 5 bases and J by 7 bases, and 14 bases separated the two germline ends. The CDR3 loop spans 13 amino acids. The CDR3 spells CASSPQLGPGYTF. CDR3 nucleotide sequence: TGTGCCAGTAGTCCTCAGTTGGGGCCTGGCTACACCTTC. Combining the CDR3 with reference TRBV19 and TRBJ1-2 gives the whole variable domain DGGITQSPKYLFRKEGQNVTLSCEQNLNHDAMYWYRQDPGQGLRLIYYSQIVNDFQKGDIAEGYSVSREKKESFPLTVTSAQKNPTAFYLCASSPQLGPGYTFGSGTRLTVV.

The rearrangement uses TRBV11-2 and TRBJ2-7; D may be TRBD1 or TRBD2 (6 bases each). Trimming stripped 5 bases from V and 4 bases from J, with 21 bases between. Looked up from germline, CDR1 is SGHAT and CDR2 is FQNNGV. This CDR3 contains 16 residues. The CDR3 sequence is CASSPTAGQGRYEQYF. The DNA of the CDR3 is TGTGCCAGCAGCCCCACGGCGGGGCAGGGGCGGTACGAGCAGTACTTC.

V is TRBV5-1 and J is TRBJ1-1; 10 positions match TRBD1. Germline-derived CDR1 and CDR2 are SGHRS and YFSETQ. With 1 base clipped from V and 5 bases from J, the junction kept 11 bases outside the gene matches. CDR3 size: 17 residues. CDR3 DNA sequence: TGCGCCAGCAGCTTGACCGAGACAGGGGGCGTTGGAACTGAAGCTTTCTTT. Its protein is CASSLTETGGVGTEAFF.